The table lists the clone carrying this TCR beta chain with a few counts. Its antigen is as yet unknown. Per the germline V gene, CDR1 is WNHNN and CDR2 is SYGVQD (reference sequence). The CDR3 has 14 residues. With 8 bases clipped from V and 4 bases from J, the junction kept 7 bases outside the gene matches. This entry comes from a study of memory CD4+ T cells and cytomegalovirus serostatus. Study background: Of the healthy Belgian adults, 9 were CMV seropositive and more than 20 seronegative.

Generated by immunoSEQ multiplex PCR, the TCRdb table keeps only in-frame clones and is missing some. The data hold under 55,000 clones, with about 73% observed a single time. Study results and limitations: Of 164 reported CMV TCRbeta sequences, roughly 67 were found in memory CD4+ repertoires. CMV serostatus prediction reached median AUC approximately 0.95, or 0.91 with US-trained model.

Single viable CD3+CD4+CD8-CD45RO+ cells were sorted as the memory CD4+ T cells. This TCR derives from an adult in good health and CMV-seronegative. The chain joins TRBV10-1 to TRBJ2-2; TRBD1 matches 7 bases. The sample was memory CD4+ T cells from blood. CDR3 sequence: CASRGDSFTGELFF. The DNA of the CDR3 is TGCGCCAGCCGAGGGGACAGTTTCACCGGGGAGCTGTTTTTT.